This TCR beta chain was retrieved from a study of cytomegalovirus exposure and HLA in healthy donors. The germline V gene has CDR1 ENHRY and CDR2 SYGVKD. V was clipped by 6 bases and J by 9 bases, with 18 bases between them. The CDR3 loop spans 14 amino acids. Measured with immunoSEQ multiplex PCR; TCRdb has only the in-frame clones, and not every one. The top ten hold under 0.4% of the sample, which has over 200,000 clones, almost 90% seen once. As regards this clone: Its antigen remains unidentified.

Findings and caveats of the study: Most TCR sequences were seen very rarely across donors, but some public TCRs occurred in many. The TCR clusters that emerged in the first cohort tended, a later analysis found, to co-occur in the roughly 120 validation repertoires. It was reported that the classifier diagnosed cytomegalovirus status with high specificity and sensitivity in both the original and validation cohorts.

It was the approximately 130-subject validation cohort, separate from the approximately 620-subject first cohort, to which the donors belonged. This chain links TRBV10-3 with TRBJ1-3; D remains ambiguous. The TCR comes from a young woman in good health and CMV-seronegative. The sequenced sample consisted of PBMCs. DNA for the CDR3: TGTGCCATCAGCTTTGAGACTGGCTATGGCACCATATATTTT. The encoded protein is CAISFETGYGTIYF.